This T cell receptor (beta chain) was captured in a study of blood T cell repertoires in COVID-19. Looking at the study overall: Sources were T cells, B-cell-depleted T cells, or PBMCs; the material itself was cDNA or gDNA.

The length of the CDR3 is 13 residues. The V segment lost 6 bases and the J segment 4 bases; nucleotides outside the gene matches: 4. Looked up from germline, CDR1 is LNHDA and CDR2 is SQIVND (reference sequence). Original processing methods: Amplification of reference gene primers was used by the study to estimate nucleated cell counts. Repertoires were generated with immunoSEQ multiplex PCR, while TCRdb's copy carries only in-frame clones and drops some. That table supplies the V and J calls and clone size; D and trimming were determined from the DNA. The sample records under 200,000 clones, under 90% being singletons.

Sequences were obtained from PBMCs or T cells enriched from blood (not recorded which). The clonotype was recovered from a woman aged 45-65 years who had recovered from COVID-19. The genes are TRBV19 and TRBJ1-1; 8 bases are shared with TRBD1. As DNA, the CDR3 is TGTGCCAGTAGCACTACAGGGGGCACTGAAGCTTTCTTT. Translated, it gives CASSTTGGTEAFF.